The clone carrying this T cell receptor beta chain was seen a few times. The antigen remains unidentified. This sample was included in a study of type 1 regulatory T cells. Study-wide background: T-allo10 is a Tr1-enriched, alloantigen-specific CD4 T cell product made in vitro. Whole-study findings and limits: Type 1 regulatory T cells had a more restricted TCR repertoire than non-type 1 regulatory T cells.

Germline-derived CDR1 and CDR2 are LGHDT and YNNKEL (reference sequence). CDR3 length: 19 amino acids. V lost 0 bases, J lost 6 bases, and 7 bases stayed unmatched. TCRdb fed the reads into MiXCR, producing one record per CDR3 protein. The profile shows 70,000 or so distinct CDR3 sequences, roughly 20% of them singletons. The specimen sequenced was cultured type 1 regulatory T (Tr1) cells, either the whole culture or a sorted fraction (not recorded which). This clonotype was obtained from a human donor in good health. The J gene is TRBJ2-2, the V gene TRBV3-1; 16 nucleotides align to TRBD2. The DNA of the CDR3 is TGTGCCAGCAGCCAAGATCGGGGACTAGCGGGAGGGCCCCCCGGGGAGCTGTTTTTT. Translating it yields CASSQDRGLAGGPPGELFF.